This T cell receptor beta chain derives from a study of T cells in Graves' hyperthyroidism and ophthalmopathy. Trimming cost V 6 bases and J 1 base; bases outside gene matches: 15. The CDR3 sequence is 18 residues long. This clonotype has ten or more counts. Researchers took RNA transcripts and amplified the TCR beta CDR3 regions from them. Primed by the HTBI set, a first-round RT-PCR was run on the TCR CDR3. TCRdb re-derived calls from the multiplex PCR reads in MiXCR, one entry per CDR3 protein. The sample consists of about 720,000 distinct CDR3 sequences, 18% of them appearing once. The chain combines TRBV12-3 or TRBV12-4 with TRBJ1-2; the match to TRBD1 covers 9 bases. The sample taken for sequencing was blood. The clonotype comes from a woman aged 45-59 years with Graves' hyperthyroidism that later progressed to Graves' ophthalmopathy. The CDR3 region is CASSSLQGATLLNYGYTF. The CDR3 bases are TGTGCCAGCAGCAGTCTACAGGGGGCGACCCTGCTTAACTATGGCTACACCTTC.